The rows below give T cell receptor beta chains drawn from one sample of a study of beta chain features in type 1 diabetes. Profiled with immunoSEQ multiplex PCR; TCRdb holds only in-frame clones, not every one. Here the sample spans approximately 160,000 clones, about 7.3% being singletons. The specimen was central memory CD4+ T cells from blood. The receptors shown here come from a man younger than 35 in good health. CDR3s include the opening cysteine and the closing phenylalanine or tryptophan. The D gene is left open where the match is weak. The size entry is marked missing in some rows and otherwise reads once, few, many or a size class.

d_call	v_call	clone_size	j_call	cdr3_aa	cdr3_nt
TRBD2	TRBV7-9	many	TRBJ2-1	CASSLARTSGMNEQFF	TGTGCCAGCAGCTTAGCGCGCACTAGCGGGATGAATGAGCAGTTCTTC
.	TRBV30	few	TRBJ1-5	CAWSRGDTGLQGQPQHF	TGTGCCTGGAGTAGAGGAGACACAGGGCTTCAGGGACAGCCCCAGCATTTT
TRBD1	TRBV27	few	TRBJ2-5	CASSSGTGGETQYF	TGTGCCAGCAGTTCCGGGACAGGGGGAGAGACCCAGTACTTC
.	TRBV5-4	.	TRBJ2-1	CASSPGNYNEQFF	TGTGCCAGCAGCCCCGGGAACTACAATGAGCAGTTCTTC
TRBD2	TRBV7-3	few	TRBJ2-1	CASSLLAGGFYEQFF	TGTGCCAGCAGCTTACTAGCGGGGGGGTTCTATGAGCAGTTCTTC
.	TRBV7-2	many	TRBJ2-7	CASSSYGGHTYEQYF	TGTGCCAGCAGCTCCTACGGCGGGCACACCTACGAGCAGTACTTC
.	TRBV21-1	.	TRBJ1-4	CASSNRTGRGDEKLFF	TGTGCCAGCAGCAACCGGACAGGTCGGGGAGATGAAAAACTGTTTTTT
TRBD1	TRBV9	.	TRBJ2-7	CASSRPWDSLYEQYF	TGTGCCAGCAGCCGCCCCTGGGACAGCCTCTACGAGCAGTACTTC
.	TRBV27	.	TRBJ1-2	CASRKSRDSHGYTF	TGTGCCAGCAGGAAATCCCGGGATAGTCATGGCTACACCTTC
.	TRBV25-1	many	TRBJ2-4	CASSALSGAKNIQYF	TGTGCCAGCAGTGCCCTATCGGGAGCCAAAAACATTCAGTACTTC
.	TRBV1	few	TRBJ2-1	CTSSLWTSVHEQFF	TGCACCAGCAGCCTTTGGACTAGCGTGCATGAGCAGTTCTTC
TRBD2	TRBV13	many	TRBJ2-1	CASSLITGKAGVSGYNEQFF	TGTGCCAGCAGCTTAATCACCGGGAAAGCGGGAGTAAGTGGCTACAATGAGCAGTTCTTC
TRBD2	TRBV29-1	many	TRBJ2-3	CSVEGGLAGGLDTQYF	TGCAGCGTTGAAGGTGGACTAGCGGGAGGGCTAGATACGCAGTATTTT
.	TRBV18	.	TRBJ2-7	CASSLEATIYEQYF	TGTGCCAGCTCTCTCGAAGCCACCATCTACGAGCAGTACTTC
.	TRBV7-2	few	TRBJ2-3	CASSQNMGGADTQYF	TGTGCCAGCAGCCAGAACATGGGGGGAGCAGATACGCAGTATTTT